This T cell receptor beta chain was captured by sequencing in a study of glioma-infiltrating T cells after dendritic cell vaccination (dated by TCRdb to the mid-2010s). In the study overall: The cohort included 15 or so glioblastoma patients drawn from Phase I and II dendritic cell vaccination trials, of whom 9 were newly diagnosed and 6 had recurrent disease. Between the early 2000s and the early 2010s, the patients were given dendritic cell vaccination pulsed with autologous tumor lysate. To make the vaccine, monocyte-derived dendritic cells were cultured for 7 to 8 days with IL-4 and GM-CSF and then pulsed overnight with autologous tumor lysate. Each patient was given three intradermal dendritic cell vaccine injections, spaced two weeks apart, in the arm below the axilla. In glioblastoma patients vaccinated with dendritic cells, deep sequencing of TCR beta CDR3 regions served to measure tumor-infiltrating lymphocyte content and to compare repertoires between tumor and blood. Survival after dendritic cell vaccination was correlated with TCR sequencing metrics, including TIL content and tumor-blood repertoire overlap. Points the paper makes about the study in general: The TCR overlap response model with three groups was called speculative and said to need prospective validation. TCR clonality showed no direct relationship with survival, which suggests that a diverse polyclonal response may be important. The cohort was small and heterogeneous, only a few patients had full blood and tumor sets, and even fewer had initial-recurrent tumor pairs. After dendritic cell vaccination, a higher estimated pretreatment TIL content predicted longer time to progression and overall survival.

Using the immunoSEQ assay, TCRB CDR3 regions were amplified from around 2 micrograms of genomic DNA, or from all available DNA when less than that was on hand. For multiplex PCR, 60 forward primers for TCR V beta segments and 13 reverse primers for J beta segments were used. Synthetic control templates were spiked into each sample at limiting dilution to estimate reads per starting template. Reads of 87 bp were generated by sequencing on the Illumina HiSeq System. The authors' pipeline ran thus. PCR and sequencing errors were removed by a nearest neighbor algorithm that merged closely related sequences. TCR overlap was measured as the percentage of unique tumor TCR beta sequences also present in the same patient's peripheral blood. Entries here come from immuneACCESS through TCRdb and include only in-frame sequences with V and J called. Some clones fail to appear in such tables; in the studies checked, an unresolved V gene covers under half of the shortfall, and the cause of the remainder is unknown. V and J calls and clone size come straight from that table; D and trimming were deduced from the DNA. This sample is represented by 70,000 to 100,000 clones; around 83% of them were singletons. 5.5% to 8% of the sample lies in the top ten.

With regard to this clone: Its antigen is unknown. Base qualities are not provided; no much larger clone lies one nucleotide away.

Spanning cysteine to phenylalanine, the CDR3 consists of 14 amino acids. CDR3 DNA only is kept here, 42 bases in frame from base 1. Via the germline V gene, CDR1 is MNHEY and CDR2 SVGAGI. Trimming leaves V shorter by 5 bases and J shorter by 7 bases, with the junction holding 9 bases beyond the gene matches. The sample's time point label is to be understood as: after dendritic cell vaccination, including at tumor progression/relapse. Patients were selected for having adequate residual fresh-frozen tumor tissue and more than two years of available survival data. An isocitrate dehydrogenase mutation was not carried by any of the glioblastoma patients, although molecular status was otherwise variable. PBMC collection took place before vaccination, two weeks after the third vaccination, and at tumor progression if progression occurred. The Qiagen DNeasy Blood extraction Kit was used for extraction of genomic DNA.

The starting material was blood, obtained after dendritic cell vaccination. This receptor chain uses TRBV6-5 and TRBJ2-5, with TRBD1 identical over 8 junction bases. This receptor was identified in a human donor with glioblastoma. CDR3 region: CASSEGQGGGTQYF. The DNA sequence reads TGTGCCAGCAGTGAAGGACAGGGCGGAGGGACCCAGTACTTC.